The T cell receptor beta chain described here comes from a study of cytomegalovirus exposure and HLA in healthy donors. On the study more broadly: Tens of millions of unique TCRs from HLA-typed donors were held in an early data release. General study results and limits: The study put 150 or so TCR beta chains on its list as cytomegalovirus-associated. Analysis performed later found about 17,000 TCR beta sequences associated with HLA alleles at 0.05 false discovery rate.

The primer mix had 60 Vbeta and 13 Jbeta primers. TCRdb's copy holds only in-frame clones and misses some; the assay was immunoSEQ multiplex PCR. The table includes roughly 100,000 clones, roughly 80% detected once. Remarks on this clone: Its antigen is unidentified.

This clonotype originated in a woman in her thirties or forties in good health and CMV-seropositive. Sequenced sample: PBMCs.

The CDR3 nucleotides are TGTGCCAGCAGTCCGCTTGACAGTTCTTATAGCAATCAGCCCCAGCATTTT. This translates into CASSPLDSSYSNQPQHF. The chain couples TRBV27 to TRBJ1-5; perhaps TRBD1 as D (5 bases). The ends were cut back, 5 bases at V and 0 bases at J, with 17 bases in the middle. Germline values: CDR1 MNHEY, CDR2 SMNVEV (reference sequence). There are 17 residues in the CDR3.